Listed here is a single T cell receptor beta chain. What it recognizes is unknown. The sample is drawn from a study of shared clonotypes between healthy human individuals. Germline values: CDR1 SGHTA, CDR2 FQGNSA. Trimming pared 7 bases from V and 4 bases from J, leaving 15 bases between. The CDR3 contains 14 residues. As defined, naive CD8 cells were CD45RO-negative and positively selected for CCR7, with terminally differentiated effector memory CD45RA+ cells excluded. The assay was immunoSEQ multiplex PCR, and TCRdb's table has in-frame clones only and misses some. The table includes hundreds of thousands of clones, approximately 96% detected once. General observations from the study: Naive CD4 clonotypes overlapped across a few donors at about 5.3%. Limited genetic and exposure-history diversity came from having few donors.

V usage is TRBV7-2 and J usage is TRBJ2-3; D unresolved. The sample consisted of naive CD8+ T cells sorted from blood. This sequence originates from a woman aged 30 to 39 in good health. This CDR3 is CASTARRSPDTQYF. CDR3 coding DNA: TGTGCCAGCACCGCGAGGCGTAGTCCAGATACGCAGTATTTT.